This entry features one T cell receptor (beta chain) sequence. Its matching antigen is unknown. Losses at the gene ends were 6 bases for V and 2 bases for J; bases not matched to a gene: 2. The CDR3 covers 14 residues. Germline V CDR1 and CDR2: MNHNY, SVGAGI (reference sequence). The source of the sample is a study of identifying expanded T cells in peripheral blood. Method: immunoSEQ multiplex PCR; TCRdb's copy keeps in-frame clones and lacks some. The profile covers about 76,000 clones, with almost 85% appearing a single time and 15% to 20% taken by the ten largest. No infections or other immune events were documented during collection. Study observations and caveats: Over approximately two and four weeks, about 17 and 20 clones changed, versus approximately 1.2 between replicates. Two-week clone count variance significantly increased as total template count grew.

This receptor was taken from a person aged 18 to 70 in good health. The source material was blood. The V gene is TRBV6-6, the J gene TRBJ1-2; 11 nucleotides line up with TRBD1. This CDR3 reads CASSGTGGNYGYTF. CDR3 DNA: TGTGCCAGCAGCGGGACAGGGGGAAACTATGGCTACACCTTC.